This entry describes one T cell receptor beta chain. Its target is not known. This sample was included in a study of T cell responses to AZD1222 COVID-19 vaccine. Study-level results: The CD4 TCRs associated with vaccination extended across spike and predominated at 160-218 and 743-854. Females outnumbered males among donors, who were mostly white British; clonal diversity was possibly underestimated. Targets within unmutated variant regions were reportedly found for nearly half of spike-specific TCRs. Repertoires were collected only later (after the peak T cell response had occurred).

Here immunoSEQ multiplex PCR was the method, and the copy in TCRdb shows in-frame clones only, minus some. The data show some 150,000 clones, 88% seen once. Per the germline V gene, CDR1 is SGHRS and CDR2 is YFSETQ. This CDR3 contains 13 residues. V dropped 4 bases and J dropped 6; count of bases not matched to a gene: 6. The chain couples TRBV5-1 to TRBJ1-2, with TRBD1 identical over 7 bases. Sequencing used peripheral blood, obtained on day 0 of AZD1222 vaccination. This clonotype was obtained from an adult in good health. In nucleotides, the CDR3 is TGCGCCAGCAGCCGGGGGACAGTAGATGGCTACACCTTC. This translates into CASSRGTVDGYTF.